The 32 T cell receptor beta chains below come from one sample, sequenced in a study of shared clonotypes between healthy human individuals. The repertoire was sequenced with immunoSEQ multiplex PCR; TCRdb's copy has only in-frame clones and lacks some. Counted here are around 1 million clones, roughly 72% occurring once; the ten biggest clones make up about 1.5%. The source material was memory CD4+ T cells sorted from blood. Stated subset: CD45RA-negative fraction. Every receptor here comes from a man between 18 and 29 years old in good health.

The CDR3: CASSELGPNTGELFF. The CDR3 coding sequence is TGTGCCAGCAGTGAGCTAGGTCCGAACACCGGGGAGCTGTTTTTT. The genes are TRBV9 and TRBJ2-2; D ambiguous. The V gene's germline CDR1 is SGDLS and CDR2 YYNGEE. Deletions cut 5 bases from V and 0 bases from J, with 11 bases between. The CDR3 is 15 amino acids.

The sample holds one count of this clone. V and J are TRBV2 and TRBJ1-2; no definite D call. Germline-derived CDR1 and CDR2 are SNHLY and FYNNEI. The V and J ends lost 1 base and 8 bases respectively, with 11 bases between them. The CDR3 sequence is 13 residues long. CDR3 nucleotides: TGTGCCAGCAGTGAAGACCAGTTTGTAGGCTACACCTTC. Translated, it gives CASSEDQFVGYTF.

Here the CDR3 reads CASSTTGTQREQYF. Here the CDR3 DNA reads TGTGCCAGCAGCACGACAGGAACCCAGCGGGAGCAGTACTTC. The chain combines TRBV6-5 with TRBJ2-7; TRBD1 might be the D (6 bases). Per the germline V gene, CDR1 is MNHEY and CDR2 is SVGAGI. V was clipped by 6 bases and J by 7 bases, with 19 bases between them. This CDR3 has 14 residues.

V usage is TRBV27 and J usage is TRBJ2-7, with a tentative D call TRBD1 (6 bases). Deletions cut 6 bases from V and 11 bases from J, with 23 bases between. The germline CDR1 and CDR2 sequences are MNHEY and SMNVEV (reference sequence). This CDR3 region has 14 residues. CDR3 in amino acids: CASRTPGQSTEKYF. In DNA, the CDR3 is TGTGCCAGCAGGACCCCGGGACAAAGCACGGAGAAGTACTTC.

The rearrangement uses TRBV5-1 and TRBJ2-7, with D perhaps matching TRBD2 (6 bases). Germline CDR1 and CDR2: SGHRS and YFSETQ. This CDR3 has 14 residues. The V gene lost 5 bases and the J gene lost 0 bases, with 12 bases spanning the gap. The CDR3 region has the DNA TGCGCCAGCAGATCTGACGGGGGCTCCTACGAGCAGTACTTC. Amino acids: CASRSDGGSYEQYF.

This sequence joins TRBV4-3 and TRBJ2-3, with 7 bases matching TRBD2. Germline V CDR1 and CDR2: LGHNA, YSLEER. This CDR3 contains 17 residues. V lost 0 bases to trimming and J lost 0 bases; unmatched junction nucleotides: 6. CDR3: CASSQEAAGRSTDTQYF. The CDR3 DNA reads TGCGCCAGCAGCCAAGAGGCAGCGGGAAGGAGCACAGATACGCAGTATTTT.

The V gene is TRBV5-5, the J gene TRBJ2-6, with D maybe TRBD2 (5 bases). The CDR3 covers 19 residues. Germline CDR1 and CDR2: SGHKS and YYEKEE (reference sequence). Trimming removed 0 bases from V and 1 base from J, with 17 bases in between. The CDR3 reads CASSLVSSGEASGANVLTF. In nucleotides, the CDR3 is TGTGCCAGCAGCTTGGTCTCGAGCGGTGAGGCGTCTGGGGCCAACGTCCTGACTTTC.

Comment on this clone: One end of the junction does not line up with germline, which may come from a read error. The rearrangement uses TRBV7-7 and TRBJ2-1, with 7 nucleotides matching TRBD2. Germline CDR1 and CDR2: SSHAT and FNYEAQ (reference sequence). The CDR3 loop spans 15 amino acids. The CDR3 bases are TGTGCTAGCAGCCAAGGGACTACAAAGTACAATGAGCAGTTCTTC. The encoded protein is CASSQGTTKYNEQFF.

The chain is built from TRBV7-9 and TRBJ2-5, with 7 bases aligning to TRBD2. V shed 2 bases, J shed 5 bases, and the junction held 5 bases outside the gene matches. Germline-derived CDR1 and CDR2 are SEHNR and FQNEAQ (reference sequence). The CDR3 runs to 14 residues. DNA of the CDR3: TGTGCCAGCAGCTTAACAGCGGGACTGGAGACCCAGTACTTC. Its protein product is CASSLTAGLETQYF.

The CDR3 sequence: CASREDRERNTEAFF. CDR3 DNA sequence: TGTGCCAGCAGGGAGGACAGGGAAAGGAACACTGAAGCTTTCTTT. The genes are TRBV6-5 and TRBJ1-1; 8 nucleotides align to TRBD1. J lost 1 base, V lost 6 bases, and 7 bases had no gene match. This CDR3 spans 15 amino acids. From germline, CDR1 is MNHEY and CDR2 SVGAGI.

In its sample, this clone was seen a few times. V usage is TRBV7-9 and J usage is TRBJ1-5, with D unclear. Germline V gene sequence: CDR1 SEHNR, CDR2 FQNEAQ (reference sequence). The CDR3 is 12 amino acids. V was cut by 4 bases and J by 11 bases, with 12 bases left in between. The CDR3 is CASSSASGTQHF. CDR3 in DNA: TGTGCCAGCAGCTCGGCCTCCGGGACCCAGCATTTT.

The table lists this clone with a few counts. V usage is TRBV6-1 and J usage is TRBJ1-2; D gene ambiguous. This CDR3 contains 13 residues. The V end lost 2 bases, the J end lost 8 bases, and 12 bases lay between the germline ends. Looked up from germline, CDR1 is MNHNS and CDR2 is SASEGT. DNA for the CDR3: TGTGCCAGCAGTGAACAGACCGTTACGGGCTACACCTTC. It specifies CASSEQTVTGYTF.

This sequence joins TRBV29-1 and TRBJ1-2, with 8 bases that match TRBD1. The CDR3 has 15 residues. The V gene's germline CDR1 is SQVTM and CDR2 ANQGSEA. Losses at the gene ends were 0 bases for V and 4 bases for J; bases not matched to a gene: 7. The CDR3: CSVEDLSGGGYGYTF. Written as DNA, the CDR3 is TGCAGCGTTGAAGATCTATCAGGGGGCGGCTATGGCTACACCTTC. The variable domain in full, with the rest retrieved from reference TRBV29-1 and TRBJ1-2, is SAVISQKPSRDICQRGTSLTIQCQVDSQVTMMFWYRQQPGQSLTLIATANQGSEATYESGFVIDKFPISRPNLTFSTLTVSNMSPEDSSIYLCSVEDLSGGGYGYTFGSGTRLTVV.

This chain links TRBV29-1 with TRBJ2-1; D call uncertain. The CDR3 is made up of 14 amino acids. Germline CDR1 is SQVTM and CDR2 is ANQGSEA. Trimming took off 6 bases at V and 5 bases at J, with 17 bases between the two ends. In DNA, the CDR3 is TGCAGCGTCGACGACCGGGCCAGAAACAATGAGCAGTTCTTC. Its protein is CSVDDRARNNEQFF.

A few counts support this clone. J is TRBJ1-2 and V is TRBV5-1; TRBD1 is a possible D gene (5 bases). Per the germline V gene, CDR1 is SGHRS and CDR2 is YFSETQ. CDR3 size: 14 residues. The V gene lost 2 bases and the J gene lost 5 bases, with 13 bases spanning the gap. The CDR3 nucleotides are TGCGCCAGCAGCTTTTTCGGGACTGAATATGGCTACACCTTC. Encoded protein: CASSFFGTEYGYTF.

The chain links TRBV27 to TRBJ1-6, with TRBD1 matching 7 bases. The germline gives CDR1 MNHEY, CDR2 SMNVEV (reference sequence). The CDR3 sequence is 12 residues long. V lost 6 bases, J lost 10 bases, and 3 bases stayed unmatched. The DNA for the CDR3 is TGTGCCAGCAGCACAGGGGTCTCACCCCTCCACTTT. Its protein is CASSTGVSPLHF.

Details on this clone: The sample carries other DNA sequences with the same CDR3. The chain recombines TRBV11-2 with TRBJ2-5, with D maybe TRBD2 (6 bases). This CDR3 spans 14 amino acids. With 2 bases removed from V and 2 bases from J, the gap between germline ends came to 9 bases. Germline CDR1 and CDR2: SGHAT and FQNNGV. As DNA, the CDR3 is TGTGCCAGCAGCTTAAATGGGGGGCAAGAGACCCAGTACTTC. It specifies CASSLNGGQETQYF.

The CDR3 reads CASSSRTSGVAYNEQFF. The CDR3 DNA follows: TGTGCCAGCAGCTCCCGGACTAGCGGGGTTGCCTACAATGAGCAGTTCTTC. The chain joins TRBV11-2 to TRBJ2-1; 12 nucleotides agree with TRBD2. The CDR3 contains 17 residues. J gave up 2 bases and V 4 bases, and 6 bases lay outside the gene matches. In germline, CDR1 is SGHAT, CDR2 FQNNGV.

For this clone: Given a much more abundant clone one base away, this may be a read error. The chain is built from TRBV7-2 and TRBJ2-5; TRBD2 might be the D (6 bases). CDR3 length equals 15 residues. V lost 2 bases and J 5 bases, leaving 15 bases between the germline ends. CDR1 is SGHTA and CDR2 is FQGNSA in the germline V gene. CDR3 protein: CASSLQARGRETQYF. The CDR3 DNA reads as TGTGCCAGCAGCTTACAGGCGAGAGGGAGGGAGACCCAGTACTTC.

The rearrangement uses TRBV6-4 and TRBJ2-3; 9 nucleotides match TRBD1. The CDR3 is made up of 15 amino acids. The V segment lost 6 bases and the J segment 3 bases; nucleotides outside the gene matches: 7. CDR1 and CDR2 from the germline V gene are MRHNA and SNTAGT. The CDR3 protein is CASRPGQGVTDTQYF. The CDR3 DNA reads as TGTGCCAGCAGACCGGGACAGGGTGTAACAGATACGCAGTATTTT.

The chain combines TRBV6-6 with TRBJ1-1; 9 bases map to TRBD1. CDR1 and CDR2 (germline): MNHNY, SVGAGI (reference sequence). The CDR3 covers 16 residues. The ends lost 6 bases at V and 5 bases at J; junction bases unmatched: 13. This CDR3 reads CASSRELQGAGTEAFF. The CDR3, as DNA: TGTGCCAGCAGCCGAGAACTACAGGGGGCTGGGACTGAAGCTTTCTTT.

The rearrangement joins TRBV9 to TRBJ2-1; D may correspond to TRBD1 or TRBD2 (7 bases each). The CDR3 has 14 amino acids. Looked up from germline, CDR1 is SGDLS and CDR2 is YYNGEE. With 5 bases removed from V and 4 bases from J, the gap between germline ends came to 13 bases. The CDR3, as DNA: TGTGCCAGCAGTCAGGGGGGGACTTACAATGAGCAGTTCTTC. Its translation is CASSQGGTYNEQFF.

The chain joins TRBV4-3 to TRBJ2-1; 12 bases match TRBD2. The V gene end was trimmed by 4 bases and the J gene end by 7 bases; junction bases not matched to a gene: 5. CDR1 and CDR2 (germline): LGHNA, YSLEER. The CDR3 has 15 amino acids. The DNA of the CDR3 is TGCGCCAGCAGCCCAAGACTAGCGGGAGCAAATGAGCAGTTCTTC. Residues: CASSPRLAGANEQFF.

This clone was observed many times. The chain carries TRBV21-1 and TRBJ1-6. TRBV21-1 is classified as a pseudogene. This CDR3 is 17 amino acids long. The CDR3 here is CASTPSQPNGYNSPLHF. The DNA for the CDR3 is TGTGCCAGCACCCCCTCGCAGCCGAACGGATATAATTCACCCCTCCACTTT.

V and J are TRBV5-8 and TRBJ2-2, with D possibly called TRBD1 or TRBD2 (5 bases each). From germline, CDR1 is SGHTS and CDR2 YDEGEE. V was cut by 4 bases and J by 0 bases, with 16 bases left in between. The CDR3 extends over 17 amino acids. The CDR3 loop is CASSIGFGGPNTGELFF. The CDR3 DNA is TGTGCCAGCAGCATTGGGTTTGGGGGACCGAACACCGGGGAGCTGTTTTTT.

The CDR3 region is CAISESRGTGAPQETQYF. The CDR3 bases are TGTGCCATCAGTGAGTCGAGGGGGACAGGGGCCCCTCAAGAGACCCAGTACTTC. V is TRBV10-3 and J is TRBJ2-5, with TRBD1 matching over 10 bases. The CDR3 consists of 18 residues. Germline V gives CDR1 ENHRY, CDR2 SYGVKD. Trimming took 0 bases from V and 2 from J; bases not matched to a gene: 9.

V gene TRBV5-1 combines with J gene TRBJ1-4; the D gene is possibly TRBD1 (5 bases). Trimming took off 5 bases at V and 7 bases at J, with 18 bases between the two ends. This CDR3 is built from 15 residues. CDR1 SGHRS and CDR2 YFSETQ come from the germline V gene. The CDR3 DNA follows: TGCGCCAGCAGAGAAACCGGGACCCCAGGTGAAAAACTGTTTTTT. Its translation: CASRETGTPGEKLFF. Based on the CDR3 plus reference TRBV5-1 and TRBJ1-4, the full variable domain is KAGVTQTPRYLIKTRGQQVTLSCSPISGHRSVSWYQQTPGQGLQFLFEYFSETQRNKGNFPGRFSGRQFSNSRSEMNVSTLELGDSALYLCASRETGTPGEKLFFGSGTQLSVL.

The genes are TRBV29-1 and TRBJ2-3; D is unclear. This CDR3 region has 11 residues. V shed 2 bases and J shed 5 bases, with 5 bases lying between them. Germline CDR1 is SQVTM and CDR2 is ANQGSEA. The CDR3 DNA follows: TGCAGCGTTGAACCCCTAGATACGCAGTATTTT. Translation: CSVEPLDTQYF.

The rearrangement joins TRBV4-3 to TRBJ2-7, with D maybe TRBD1 (6 bases). This CDR3 contains 15 residues. The V gene's germline CDR1 is LGHNA and CDR2 YSLEER. The V gene lost 4 bases and the J gene lost 2 bases, with 15 bases spanning the gap. The CDR3 nucleotides are TGCGCCAGCAGCCCAGGGGTACGAGGGGCCTACGAGCAGTACTTC. Its translation: CASSPGVRGAYEQYF.

The rearrangement uses TRBV19 and TRBJ1-2, with TRBD1 identical over 8 bases. There are 15 residues in the CDR3. Trimming cost V 4 bases and J 7 bases; bases outside gene matches: 11. The V gene's germline CDR1 is LNHDA and CDR2 SQIVND (reference sequence). CDR3: CASSNGQGRSGGYTF. The CDR3 DNA reads TGTGCCAGTAGTAATGGACAGGGTAGATCCGGTGGCTACACCTTC.

The gene calls are TRBV2 and TRBJ2-5; 12 nucleotides align to TRBD2. The ends lost 4 bases at V and 5 bases at J; junction bases unmatched: 8. This CDR3 has 16 residues. CDR1 and CDR2 from the germline V gene are SNHLY and FYNNEI. In DNA, the CDR3 is TGTGCCAGCAGTGGGCCTAGCGGGGGGGCCTTCGAGACCCAGTACTTC. Protein sequence: CASSGPSGGAFETQYF.

This clone has just one count. This chain uses TRBV5-4 with TRBJ1-2, with 7 bases identical to TRBD1. CDR1 is SGHNT and CDR2 is YYREEE in the germline V gene (reference sequence). The ends lost 2 bases at V and 8 bases at J; junction bases unmatched: 18. CDR3 size: 17 residues. CDR3 loop: CASSLMSRGLGSEGYTF. The DNA of the CDR3 is TGTGCCAGCAGCTTAATGTCTAGGGGGCTGGGATCGGAAGGCTACACCTTC.